This paragraph covers one TCR beta chain sequence. Its antigen remains unknown. The CDR3 totals 15 residues. Trimming removed 0 bases at V and 9 bases at J, with 15 bases between. The germline gives CDR1 LGHNA, CDR2 YNFKEQ. The data were taken from a study of beta chain features in type 1 diabetes. The study's findings and limits: HLA effects on TCRB rearrangement stayed unresolved here. For Type 1 diabetes patients, all four CD4+ subsets carried TCRB CDR3s that were moderately but significantly shorter.

Blood was drawn once from each donor into heparinised tubes. The draws averaged roughly 120 mL. The isolated RNA, all of it, was reverse transcribed, so expressed TCRB transcripts were what got sequenced. About 3.6 million reads was the average for naive, central memory and regulatory T cell samples. The protocol was immunoSEQ multiplex PCR, while the TCRdb copy is restricted to in-frame clones and leaves out a portion. The data hold about 650,000 clones, with around 12% observed a single time. The TCR originated in a man under 40 with type 1 diabetes. Sequencing was performed on naive CD4+ T cells from blood. The V gene is TRBV4-2, the J gene TRBJ2-4; D remains unclear. CDR3 coding DNA: TGTGCCAGCAGCCAAGATTGGGTAGGCCATAGCATTCAGTACTTC. Its protein is CASSQDWVGHSIQYF.